This T cell receptor (beta chain) is from a study of T-cell memory formation after mild COVID-19. The study's findings and limits: Pre-infection memory contained some responding clones, which suggested that cross-reactive memory had joined.

The germline CDR1 and CDR2 sequences are KGHSH and LQKENI. V shed 5 bases and J shed 0 bases, with 13 bases lying between them. CDR3 length: 16 amino acids. With regard to this clonotype: Its antigen is unidentified.

From the 5' RACE reads, TCRdb called clonotypes with MiXCR, one entry per CDR3 protein. The table lists roughly 15,000 distinct CDR3 sequences, approximately 23% of them singletons. The receptor's source is a man aged 18 to 29 who had mild COVID-19 (a few samples of this study predate the infection). Cell type and time point are not known. Sequenced material: PBMCs or a T cell subset sorted from them (not recorded which). The chain couples TRBV18 to TRBJ1-4; D is uncertain. The CDR3 region is CASSLRIRATNEKLFF. CDR3 in DNA: TGTGCCAGCTCATTACGGATTCGAGCAACTAATGAAAAACTGTTTTTT.